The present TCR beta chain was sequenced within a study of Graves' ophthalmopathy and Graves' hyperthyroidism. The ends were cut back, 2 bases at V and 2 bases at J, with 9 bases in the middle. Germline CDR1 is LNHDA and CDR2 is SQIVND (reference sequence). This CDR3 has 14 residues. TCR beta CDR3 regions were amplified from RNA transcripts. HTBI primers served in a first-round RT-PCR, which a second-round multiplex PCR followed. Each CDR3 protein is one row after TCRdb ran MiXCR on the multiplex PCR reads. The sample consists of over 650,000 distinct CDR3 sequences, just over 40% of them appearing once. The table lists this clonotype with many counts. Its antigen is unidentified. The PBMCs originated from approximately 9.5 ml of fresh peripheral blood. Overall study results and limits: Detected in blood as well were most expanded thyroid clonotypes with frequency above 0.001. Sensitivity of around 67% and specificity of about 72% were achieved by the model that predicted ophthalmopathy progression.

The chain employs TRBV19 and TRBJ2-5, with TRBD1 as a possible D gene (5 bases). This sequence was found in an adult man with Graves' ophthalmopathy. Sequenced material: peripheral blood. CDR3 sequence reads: CASSIQGSQETQYF. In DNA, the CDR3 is TGTGCCAGTAGTATACAGGGAAGTCAAGAGACCCAGTACTTC.